A single sample is the source of the 28 T cell receptor beta chains below, sequenced in a study of T cells after yellow fever vaccination. TCRdb analysed the 5' RACE reads with MiXCR anew, one entry per CDR3 protein. The table lists some 350,000 distinct CDR3 sequences, more than 5.5% of them singletons. The sample in question was PBMCs, obtained 5 days after the yellow fever booster vaccination. Every receptor here comes from a man aged 25 to 40 who received the YFV17D yellow fever vaccine.

This clonotype has just a few counts. This chain joins TRBV7-2 and TRBJ2-5, with 9 positions matching TRBD2. Germline V gene sequence: CDR1 SGHTA, CDR2 FQGNSA. J lost 2 bases, V lost 3 bases, and 4 bases had no gene match. The CDR3 runs to 15 residues. This CDR3 is CASSLLAGTQETQYF. The CDR3 coding sequence is TGTGCCAGCAGCTTGCTAGCGGGGACACAAGAGACCCAGTACTTC.

This clonotype was seen only a few times. CDR3 sequence (DNA): TGTGCCATCTTCGACAGACTCCAAGAGACCCAGTACTTC. It yields the protein CAIFDRLQETQYF. The rearrangement links TRBV6-2 or TRBV6-3 to TRBJ2-5, with D tentatively TRBD1 (5 bases). The V end was cut by 10 bases, the J end by 1 base, with 13 bases between. CDR1 is MNHEY, CDR2 SVGEGT, per germline. This CDR3 has 13 residues.

The chain uses TRBV6-5 and TRBJ2-7, with 9 bases identical to TRBD1. The germline gives CDR1 MNHEY, CDR2 SVGAGI. This CDR3 is built from 17 residues. The J segment lost 5 bases and the V segment lost 2 bases, leaving 13 bases of the junction unmatched. CDR3 sequence: CASSYGSSGTGFDEQYF. The CDR3 nucleotides are TGTGCCAGCAGTTACGGAAGCTCCGGGACAGGGTTCGACGAGCAGTACTTC.

This clonotype was seen many times. The chain links TRBV15 to TRBJ2-3; 9 positions match TRBD2. The CDR3 contains 17 residues. Trimming cost V 1 base and J 0 bases; bases outside gene matches: 5. The germline V gene encodes CDR1 LNHNV and CDR2 YYDKDF (reference sequence). In nucleotides, the CDR3 is TGTGCCACCAGCAGAGTAACTAGCGGGCCTAGCACAGATACGCAGTATTTT. As protein: CATSRVTSGPSTDTQYF.

The rearrangement links TRBV7-8 to TRBJ1-3, with D hard to call. Between the trimmed V and J ends, which lost 5 bases and 8 bases, there was a span of 19 bases. CDR1 is SGHVS, CDR2 FQNEAQ, per germline. The CDR3 is 15 amino acids. The CDR3 loop reads CASSQIARGRHTIYF. The CDR3 coding sequence is TGTGCCAGCAGCCAGATTGCTCGTGGGAGACACACCATATATTTT.

This clonotype was recorded many times. The chain uses TRBV7-6 and TRBJ2-1; 10 nucleotides line up with TRBD1. CDR3 length equals 15 residues. Germline values: CDR1 SGHVS, CDR2 FNYEAQ. V was clipped by 1 base and J by 12 bases; unmatched bases: 9. The CDR3 nucleotides read TGTGCCAGCAGCTTAGGACAGGGGGCCTCGGGCGGGCAGTTCTTC. Translating it yields CASSLGQGASGGQFF.

This clonotype was seen a few times. The gene calls are TRBV4-3 and TRBJ2-3; 9 bases match TRBD2. V was clipped by 0 bases and J by 12 bases; unmatched bases: 10. The CDR3 is 15 residues long. CDR1 is LGHNA and CDR2 is YSLEER in the germline V gene. The CDR3 DNA follows: TGCGCCAGCAGCCAAGATCTTGGGGTAGCGGGAGATCAGTATTTT. The encoded protein is CASSQDLGVAGDQYF.

This clonotype has just a few counts. The chain employs TRBV12-3 or TRBV12-4 and TRBJ2-1; D is unclear. Deletions cut 7 bases from V and 5 bases from J, with 15 bases between. The CDR3 spans 14 residues. The CDR3 is CASKRGRRNNEQFF. The DNA of the CDR3 is TGTGCCAGCAAAAGAGGCCGGCGCAACAATGAGCAGTTCTTC.

This clonotype appeared many times. The chain carries TRBV15 and TRBJ1-4; D not resolved. V was shortened by 0 bases and J by 4 bases, with 12 bases between the two germline ends. Germline V gene lookup returns CDR1 LNHNV and CDR2 YYDKDF (reference sequence). The CDR3 sequence is 16 residues long. CDR3 DNA: TGTGCCACCAGCAGAGATTTTAGGGCAGTTAATGAAAAACTGTTTTTT. Amino acids: CATSRDFRAVNEKLFF.

This clonotype has a count of ten or more. For the CDR3, the DNA is TGCAGTGCTTGGATTAACTACGAGCAGTACTTC. It translates to CSAWINYEQYF. The V call is TRBV20-1, the J call TRBJ2-7; D unresolved. The CDR3 length is 11 residues. V gave up 5 bases and J gave up 3 bases, with 8 bases separating them. Germline V lookup: CDR1 DFQATT, CDR2 SNEGSKA (reference sequence).

This clonotype was detected many times. The chain is built from TRBV18 and TRBJ1-1, with 7 bases lining up with TRBD1. The CDR3 sequence is 16 residues long. J gave up 1 base and V 0 bases, and 5 bases lay outside the gene matches. Germline CDR1 is KGHSH and CDR2 is LQKENI. The CDR3 bases are TGTGCCAGCTCACCACCGGGGTGGGACAGGAACACTGAAGCTTTCTTT. It specifies CASSPPGWDRNTEAFF.

This clonotype was seen ten or more times. The gene calls are TRBV5-6 and TRBJ2-5; 7 nucleotides match TRBD2. The CDR3 contains 14 residues. V shed 2 bases and J 2 bases; nucleotides not matched to a gene: 3. Germline V gives CDR1 SGHDT, CDR2 YYEEEE. This CDR3 is CASSFWGGQETQYF. In DNA form, the CDR3 reads TGTGCCAGCAGCTTTTGGGGGGGACAAGAGACCCAGTACTTC.

The genes are TRBV18 and TRBJ2-1; 7 nucleotides align to TRBD2. Germline V gene sequence: CDR1 KGHSH, CDR2 LQKENI. Losses at the gene ends were 3 bases for V and 9 bases for J; bases not matched to a gene: 8. The CDR3 sequence is 14 residues long. Here the CDR3 DNA reads TGTGCCAGCTCACCTTCCGGGGGGTCCGGTGAGCAGTTCTTC. Protein sequence: CASSPSGGSGEQFF.

This clonotype has more than one count but fewer than ten. J is TRBJ2-1 and V is TRBV20-1; D unclear. This CDR3 comprises 16 residues. Per germline, CDR1 DFQATT and CDR2 SNEGSKA (reference sequence). V was pared by 0 bases and J by 0 bases, with 12 bases between. The DNA of the CDR3 is TGCAGTGCTAGAGATCTCGCAGCCAGCTCCTACAATGAGCAGTTCTTC. It is translated as CSARDLAASSYNEQFF.

This clonotype showed up many times. The chain carries TRBV7-9 and TRBJ2-7; the D is unclear. V shed 4 bases and J shed 3 bases, with 16 bases lying between them. CDR3 length: 15 residues. Looked up from germline, CDR1 is SEHNR and CDR2 is FQNEAQ (reference sequence). CDR3 nucleotide sequence: TGTGCCAGCAGCTCAAGTGGTAGAACCTTCTACGAGCAGTACTTC. It codes for CASSSSGRTFYEQYF.

The V and J genes are TRBV5-5 and TRBJ2-7, with D perhaps matching TRBD1 (6 bases). The CDR3 totals 12 residues. Germline V gives CDR1 SGHKS, CDR2 YYEKEE (reference sequence). V lost 7 bases and J 11 bases, leaving 19 bases between the germline ends. The CDR3 loop is CASGSSRGSEYF. The CDR3 coding sequence is TGTGCCAGCGGCTCTTCCAGGGGCTCTGAGTACTTC.

This clonotype was counted a few times. The rearrangement uses TRBV7-2 and TRBJ2-3, with 12 bases aligning to TRBD2. Trimming took 3 bases from V and 4 from J; bases not matched to a gene: 8. The CDR3 is 17 amino acids. Per germline, CDR1 SGHTA and CDR2 FQGNSA. CDR3 sequence: CASSLARLAGDADTQYF. CDR3 nucleotides: TGTGCCAGCAGCTTGGCGCGACTAGCGGGAGACGCAGATACGCAGTATTTT.

The rearrangement uses TRBV7-2 and TRBJ2-5; D remains unclear. V was pared by 3 bases and J by 5 bases, with 10 bases between. The CDR3 has 13 residues. Germline assignment: CDR1 SGHTA and CDR2 FQGNSA. CDR3 sequence: CASSFTMAETQYF. The CDR3 coding sequence is TGTGCCAGCAGCTTTACTATGGCGGAGACCCAGTACTTC.

V is TRBV4-3 and J is TRBJ2-5, with D tentatively TRBD2 (6 bases). Germline loops: CDR1 LGHNA, CDR2 YSLEER. The V gene lost 3 bases and the J gene lost 5 bases, with 25 bases spanning the gap. The CDR3 runs to 18 residues. CDR3 sequence: CASSQGPGEADGRETQYF. The CDR3 region has the DNA TGCGCCAGCAGCCAGGGCCCCGGGGAGGCAGATGGGAGGGAGACCCAGTACTTC.

This clonotype has at least ten counts. The chain links TRBV11-2 to TRBJ2-3; D gene uncertain. Trimming shortened V by 4 bases and J by 4 bases, and 15 bases separated the two germline ends. CDR1 SGHAT and CDR2 FQNNGV come from the germline V gene. This CDR3 is built from 15 residues. The CDR3 region has the DNA TGTGCCAGCAGCTCCGGACCGATACAATCAGATACGCAGTATTTT. It codes for CASSSGPIQSDTQYF.

J is TRBJ2-5 and V is TRBV14; unclear D gene. CDR1 and CDR2 (germline): SGHDN, FVKESK. The length of the CDR3 is 15 residues. Deletions cut 7 bases from V and 4 bases from J, with 19 bases between. CDR3 DNA sequence: TGTGCCAGCAACACAAGCCCCAGGAAGGTAGAGACCCAGTACTTC. The encoded protein is CASNTSPRKVETQYF.

The table lists this clonotype with a few counts. The J gene is TRBJ2-1, the V gene TRBV20-1; 7 nucleotides agree with TRBD1. This CDR3 region has 15 residues. The V and J ends lost 6 bases and 6 bases, in that order; junction bases with no gene match: 14. Germline-derived CDR1 and CDR2 are DFQATT and SNEGSKA (reference sequence). The CDR3 DNA follows: TGCAGTGCATACTCACTCGACAGGGTGGGCAATGAGCAGTTCTTC. It is translated as CSAYSLDRVGNEQFF.

The chain employs TRBV19 and TRBJ2-3, with D possibly matching TRBD2 (6 bases). V lost 7 bases, J lost 6 bases, and 14 bases lay in between. CDR3 size: 13 residues. Germline-derived CDR1 and CDR2 are LNHDA and SQIVND (reference sequence). In nucleotides, the CDR3 is TGTGCCAGTACCGACCCTGGAGGGGATACGCAGTATTTT. Amino acids: CASTDPGGDTQYF.

This clonotype has a count of ten or more. The chain recombines TRBV29-1 with TRBJ1-3; D is perhaps TRBD1 (5 bases). The CDR3 has 13 residues. Per germline, CDR1 SQVTM and CDR2 ANQGSEA. Trimming removed 5 bases from V and 3 bases from J, with 11 bases in between. The CDR3 is CSVLSGYGNTIYF. The CDR3 nucleotides are TGCAGCGTTCTGTCAGGGTATGGAAACACCATATATTTT.

This clonotype was counted a few times. The chain links TRBV24-1 to TRBJ2-1; a weak D match, TRBD2 (6 bases). There are 15 residues in the CDR3. CDR1 and CDR2 from the germline V gene are KGHDR and SFDVKD. Trimming removed 3 bases from V and 3 bases from J, with 11 bases in between. The CDR3 here is CATSDPGEGYNEQFF. The CDR3 DNA sequence: TGTGCCACCAGTGATCCGGGAGAGGGCTACAATGAGCAGTTCTTC.

This clonotype was detected a few times. The CDR3 DNA follows: TGTGCCAGCAGTCCGTCTAGCGGGAGCGAAGAGACCCAGTACTTC. This encodes CASSPSSGSEETQYF. This chain connects TRBV6-1 to TRBJ2-5, with 10 bases lining up with TRBD2. Losses at the gene ends were 5 bases for V and 3 bases for J; bases not matched to a gene: 6. Germline V CDR1 and CDR2: MNHNS, SASEGT. This CDR3 contains 15 residues.

The rearrangement uses TRBV7-2 and TRBJ2-7; 8 bases agree with TRBD2. Germline V gene data show CDR1 as SGHTA and CDR2 as FQGNSA. The CDR3 covers 16 residues. V was clipped by 5 bases and J by 4 bases; unmatched bases: 13. The CDR3 DNA sequence: TGTGCCAGCAGCCCCCCTATAGGGAGCGGGAGTTACGAGCAGTACTTC. Its protein product is CASSPPIGSGSYEQYF.

This clonotype was detected ten times or more. CDR3 protein: CASSSAGHTEAFF. The CDR3 DNA follows: TGTGCCAGCAGTTCGGCTGGACACACTGAAGCTTTCTTT. The chain combines TRBV12-3 or TRBV12-4 with TRBJ1-1, with D hard to call. The CDR3 spans 13 residues. Trimming shortened V by 4 bases and J by 3 bases, and 9 bases separated the two germline ends.